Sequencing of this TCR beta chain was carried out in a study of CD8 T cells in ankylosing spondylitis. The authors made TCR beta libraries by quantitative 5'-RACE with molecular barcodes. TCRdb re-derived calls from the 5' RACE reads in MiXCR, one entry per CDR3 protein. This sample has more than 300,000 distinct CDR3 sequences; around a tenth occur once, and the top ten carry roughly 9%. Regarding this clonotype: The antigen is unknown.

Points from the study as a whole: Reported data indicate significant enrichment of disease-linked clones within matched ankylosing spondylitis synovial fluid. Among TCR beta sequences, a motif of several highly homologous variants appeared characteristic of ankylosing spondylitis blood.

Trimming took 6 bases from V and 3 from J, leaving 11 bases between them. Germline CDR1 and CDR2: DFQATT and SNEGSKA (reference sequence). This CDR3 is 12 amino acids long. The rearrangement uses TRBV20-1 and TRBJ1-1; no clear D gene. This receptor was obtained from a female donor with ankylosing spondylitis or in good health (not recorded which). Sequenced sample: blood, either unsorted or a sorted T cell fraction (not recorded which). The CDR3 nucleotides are TGCAGTGCCGATTTAAGTTACACTGAAGCTTTCTTT. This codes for CSADLSYTEAFF.